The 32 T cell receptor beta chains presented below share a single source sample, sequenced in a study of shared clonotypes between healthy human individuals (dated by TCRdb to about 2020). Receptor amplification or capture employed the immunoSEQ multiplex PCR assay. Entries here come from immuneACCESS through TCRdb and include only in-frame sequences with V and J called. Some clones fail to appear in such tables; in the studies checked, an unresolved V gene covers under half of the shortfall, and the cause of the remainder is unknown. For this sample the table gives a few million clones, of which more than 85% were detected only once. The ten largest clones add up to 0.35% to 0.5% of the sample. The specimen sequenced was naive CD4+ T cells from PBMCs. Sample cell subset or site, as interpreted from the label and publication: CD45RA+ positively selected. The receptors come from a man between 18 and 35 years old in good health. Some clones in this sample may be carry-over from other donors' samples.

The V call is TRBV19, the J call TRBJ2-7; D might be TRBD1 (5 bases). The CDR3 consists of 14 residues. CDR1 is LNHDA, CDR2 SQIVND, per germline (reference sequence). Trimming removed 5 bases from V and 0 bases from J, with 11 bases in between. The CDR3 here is CASSGVGVSYEQYF. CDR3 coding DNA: TGTGCCAGTAGTGGAGTAGGGGTCTCCTACGAGCAGTACTTC.

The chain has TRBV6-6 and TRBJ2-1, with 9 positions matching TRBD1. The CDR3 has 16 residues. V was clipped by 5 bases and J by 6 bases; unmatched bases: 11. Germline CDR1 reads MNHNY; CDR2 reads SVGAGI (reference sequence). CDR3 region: CASSNLQGAGSNEQFF. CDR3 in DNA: TGTGCCAGCAGTAACTTACAGGGGGCTGGATCCAATGAGCAGTTCTTC.

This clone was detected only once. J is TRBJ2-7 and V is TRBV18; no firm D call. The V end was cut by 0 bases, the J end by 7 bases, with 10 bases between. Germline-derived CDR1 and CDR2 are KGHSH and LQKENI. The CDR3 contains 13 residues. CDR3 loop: CASSPPTGAEQYF. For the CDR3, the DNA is TGTGCCAGCTCACCACCCACGGGTGCAGAGCAGTACTTC.

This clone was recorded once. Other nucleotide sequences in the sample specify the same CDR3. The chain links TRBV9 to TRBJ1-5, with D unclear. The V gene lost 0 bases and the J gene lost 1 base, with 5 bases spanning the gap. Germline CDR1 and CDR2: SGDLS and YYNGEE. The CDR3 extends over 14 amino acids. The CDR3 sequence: CASSVGGSNQPQHF. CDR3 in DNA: TGTGCCAGCAGCGTAGGCGGGAGCAATCAGCCCCAGCATTTT.

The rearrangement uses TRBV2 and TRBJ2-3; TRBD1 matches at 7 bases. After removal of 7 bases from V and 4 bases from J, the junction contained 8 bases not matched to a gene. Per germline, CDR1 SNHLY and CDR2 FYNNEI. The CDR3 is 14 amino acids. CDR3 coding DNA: TGTGCCAGCACGTTAGACACAGGGGCAGATACGCAGTATTTT. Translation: CASTLDTGADTQYF.

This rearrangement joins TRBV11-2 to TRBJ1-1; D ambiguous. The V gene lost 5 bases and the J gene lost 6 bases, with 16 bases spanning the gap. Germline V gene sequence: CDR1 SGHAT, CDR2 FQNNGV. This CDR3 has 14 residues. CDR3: CASSPQLGVSEAFF. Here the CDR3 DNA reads TGTGCCAGCAGCCCCCAGCTAGGAGTATCTGAAGCTTTCTTT.

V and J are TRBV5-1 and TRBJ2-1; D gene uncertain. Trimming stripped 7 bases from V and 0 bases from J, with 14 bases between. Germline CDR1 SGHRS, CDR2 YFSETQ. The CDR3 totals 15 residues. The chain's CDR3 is CASCSESSSYNEQFF. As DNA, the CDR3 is TGCGCCAGCTGCTCCGAATCGAGCTCCTACAATGAGCAGTTCTTC.

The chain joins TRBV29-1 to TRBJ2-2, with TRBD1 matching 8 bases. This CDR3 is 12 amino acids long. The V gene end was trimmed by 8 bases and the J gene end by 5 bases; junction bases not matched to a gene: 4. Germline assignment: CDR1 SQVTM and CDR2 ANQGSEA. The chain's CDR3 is CSIQGATGELFF. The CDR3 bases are TGCAGCATTCAGGGGGCAACCGGGGAGCTGTTTTTT.

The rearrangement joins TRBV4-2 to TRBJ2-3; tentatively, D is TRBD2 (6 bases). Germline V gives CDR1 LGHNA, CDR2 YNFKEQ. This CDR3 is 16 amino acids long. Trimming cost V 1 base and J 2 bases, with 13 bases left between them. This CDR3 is CASSQVGGGDTDTQYF. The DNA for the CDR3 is TGTGCCAGCAGCCAAGTCGGCGGCGGGGACACAGATACGCAGTATTTT.

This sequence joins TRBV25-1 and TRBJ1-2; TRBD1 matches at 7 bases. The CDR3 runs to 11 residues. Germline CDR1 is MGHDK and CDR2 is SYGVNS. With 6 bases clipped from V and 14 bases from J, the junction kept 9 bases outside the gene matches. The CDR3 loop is CASRATGAYTF. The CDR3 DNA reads TGTGCCAGCAGAGCAACAGGGGCCTATACCTTC.

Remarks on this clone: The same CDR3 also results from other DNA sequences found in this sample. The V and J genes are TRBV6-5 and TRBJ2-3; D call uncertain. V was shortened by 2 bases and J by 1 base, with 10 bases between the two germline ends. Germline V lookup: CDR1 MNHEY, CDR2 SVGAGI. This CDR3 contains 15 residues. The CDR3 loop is CASSYRGLGTDTQYF. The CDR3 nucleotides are TGTGCCAGCAGTTACCGTGGGTTGGGCACAGATACGCAGTATTTT.

The DNA for the CDR3 is TGTGCCAGCTCACCAAACGTTAGGGCAGCGTCGGCCGAGCAGTACTTC. It codes for CASSPNVRAASAEQYF. The chain joins TRBV18 to TRBJ2-7; no definite D call. The germline V gene has CDR1 KGHSH and CDR2 LQKENI. CDR3 length: 16 amino acids. Trimming removed 2 bases from V and 6 bases from J, with 20 bases in between.

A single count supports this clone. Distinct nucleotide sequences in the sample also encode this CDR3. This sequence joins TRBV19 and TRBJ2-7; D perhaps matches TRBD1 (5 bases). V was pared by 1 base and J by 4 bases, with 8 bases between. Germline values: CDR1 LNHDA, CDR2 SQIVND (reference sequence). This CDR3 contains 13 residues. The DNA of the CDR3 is TGTGCCAGTAGTATAGGGGGCGGATACGAGCAGTACTTC. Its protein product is CASSIGGGYEQYF.

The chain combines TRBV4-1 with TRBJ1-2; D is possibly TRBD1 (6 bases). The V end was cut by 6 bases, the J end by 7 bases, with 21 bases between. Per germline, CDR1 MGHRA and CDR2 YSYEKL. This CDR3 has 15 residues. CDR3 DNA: TGCGCCAGCAGGCCAAATCCCTCACAGGGCCTTGGCTACACCTTC. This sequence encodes CASRPNPSQGLGYTF.

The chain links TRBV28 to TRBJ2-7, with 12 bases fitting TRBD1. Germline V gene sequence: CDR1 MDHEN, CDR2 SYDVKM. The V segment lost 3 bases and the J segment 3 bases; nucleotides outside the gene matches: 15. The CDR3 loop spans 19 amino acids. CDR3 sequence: CASSFYVGTGGIFYYEQYF. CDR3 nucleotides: TGTGCCAGCAGTTTTTACGTTGGGACAGGGGGCATTTTTTACTACGAGCAGTACTTC.

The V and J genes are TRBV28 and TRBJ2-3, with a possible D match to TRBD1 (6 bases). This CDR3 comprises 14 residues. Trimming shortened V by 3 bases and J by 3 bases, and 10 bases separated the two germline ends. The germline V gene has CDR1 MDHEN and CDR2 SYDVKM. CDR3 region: CASSFHGQTDTQYF. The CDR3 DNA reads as TGTGCCAGCAGTTTCCATGGACAGACAGATACGCAGTATTTT.

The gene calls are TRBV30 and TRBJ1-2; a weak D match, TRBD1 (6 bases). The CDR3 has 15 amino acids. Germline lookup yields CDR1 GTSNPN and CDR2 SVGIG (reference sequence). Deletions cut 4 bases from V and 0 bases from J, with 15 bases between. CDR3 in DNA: TGTGCCTGGATGCGGAGGGGGAACCCTAACTATGGCTACACCTTC. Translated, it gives CAWMRRGNPNYGYTF.

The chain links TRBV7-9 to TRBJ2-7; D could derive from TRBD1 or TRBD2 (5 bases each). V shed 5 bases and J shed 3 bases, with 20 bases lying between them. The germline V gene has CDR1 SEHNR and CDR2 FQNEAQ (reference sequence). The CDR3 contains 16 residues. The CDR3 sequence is CASSPRRGDLHYEQYF. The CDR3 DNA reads TGTGCCAGCAGCCCCCGCCGGGGCGACCTTCACTACGAGCAGTACTTC.

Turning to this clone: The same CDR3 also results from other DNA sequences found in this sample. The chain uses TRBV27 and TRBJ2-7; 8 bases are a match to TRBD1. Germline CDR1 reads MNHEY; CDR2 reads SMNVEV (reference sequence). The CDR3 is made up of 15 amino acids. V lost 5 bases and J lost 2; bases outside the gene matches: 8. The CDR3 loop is CASSLKPTGAYEQYF. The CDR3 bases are TGTGCCAGCAGTCTAAAGCCGACAGGGGCCTACGAGCAGTACTTC.

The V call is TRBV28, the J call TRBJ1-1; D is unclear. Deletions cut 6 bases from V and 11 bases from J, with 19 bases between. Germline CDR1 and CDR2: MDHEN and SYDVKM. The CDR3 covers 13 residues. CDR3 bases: TGTGCCAGCAGCCAACAGCCCGTTTCCAATGCTTTCTTT. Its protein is CASSQQPVSNAFF.

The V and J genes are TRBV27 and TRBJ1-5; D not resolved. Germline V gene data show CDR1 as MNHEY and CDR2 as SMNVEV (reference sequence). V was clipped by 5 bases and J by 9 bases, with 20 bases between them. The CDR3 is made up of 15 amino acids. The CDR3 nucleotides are TGTGCCAGCAGTGGACGGACGGGGTCACTTACGCCCCAGCATTTT. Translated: CASSGRTGSLTPQHF.

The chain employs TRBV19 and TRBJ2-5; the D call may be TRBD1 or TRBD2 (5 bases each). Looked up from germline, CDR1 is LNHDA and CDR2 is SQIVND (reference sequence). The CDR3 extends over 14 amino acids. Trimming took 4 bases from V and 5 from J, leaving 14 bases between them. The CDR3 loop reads CASSTTAWGETQYF. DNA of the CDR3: TGTGCCAGTAGTACGACGGCCTGGGGGGAGACCCAGTACTTC.

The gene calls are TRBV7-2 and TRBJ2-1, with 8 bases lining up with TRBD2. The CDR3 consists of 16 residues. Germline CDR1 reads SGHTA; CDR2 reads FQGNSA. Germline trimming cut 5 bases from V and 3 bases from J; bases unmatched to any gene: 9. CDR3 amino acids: CASSLTRGTSYNEQFF. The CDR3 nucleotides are TGTGCCAGCAGCCTGACCCGCGGGACTAGCTACAATGAGCAGTTCTTC.

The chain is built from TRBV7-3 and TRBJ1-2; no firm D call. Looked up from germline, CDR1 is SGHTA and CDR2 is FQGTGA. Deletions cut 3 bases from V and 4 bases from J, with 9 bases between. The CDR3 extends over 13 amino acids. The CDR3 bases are TGTGCCAGCAGCTTGAGCAGTGTCTATGGCTACACCTTC. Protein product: CASSLSSVYGYTF.

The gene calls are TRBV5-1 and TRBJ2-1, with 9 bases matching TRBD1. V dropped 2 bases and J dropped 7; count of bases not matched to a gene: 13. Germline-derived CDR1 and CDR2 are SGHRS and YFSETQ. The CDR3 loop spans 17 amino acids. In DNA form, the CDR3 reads TGCGCCAGCAGCTTACAACCACCGGGACAGGGCCGAAATGAGCAGTTCTTC. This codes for CASSLQPPGQGRNEQFF. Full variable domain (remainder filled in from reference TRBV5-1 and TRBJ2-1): KAGVTQTPRYLIKTRGQQVTLSCSPISGHRSVSWYQQTPGQGLQFLFEYFSETQRNKGNFPGRFSGRQFSNSRSEMNVSTLELGDSALYLCASSLQPPGQGRNEQFFGPGTRLTVL.

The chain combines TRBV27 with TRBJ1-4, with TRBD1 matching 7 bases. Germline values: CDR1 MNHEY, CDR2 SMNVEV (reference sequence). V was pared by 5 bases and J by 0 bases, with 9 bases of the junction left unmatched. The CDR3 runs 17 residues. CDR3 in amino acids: CASSGYRGRATNEKLFF. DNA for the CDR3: TGTGCCAGCAGTGGCTACAGGGGTCGAGCAACTAATGAAAAACTGTTTTTT.

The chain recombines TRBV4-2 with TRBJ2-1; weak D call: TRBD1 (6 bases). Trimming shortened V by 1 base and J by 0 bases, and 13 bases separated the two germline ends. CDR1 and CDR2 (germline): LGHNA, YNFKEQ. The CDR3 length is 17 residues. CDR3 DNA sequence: TGTGCCAGCAGCCAAGTCGGACAGTCCCTCTCCTACAATGAGCAGTTCTTC. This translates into CASSQVGQSLSYNEQFF.

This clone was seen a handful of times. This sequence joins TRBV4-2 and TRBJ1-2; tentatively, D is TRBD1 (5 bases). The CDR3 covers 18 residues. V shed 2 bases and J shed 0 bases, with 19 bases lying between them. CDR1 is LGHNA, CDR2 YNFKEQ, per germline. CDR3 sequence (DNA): TGTGCCAGCAGCCAACGGATCCCGGGACGTTTAGCTAACTATGGCTACACCTTC. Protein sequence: CASSQRIPGRLANYGYTF.

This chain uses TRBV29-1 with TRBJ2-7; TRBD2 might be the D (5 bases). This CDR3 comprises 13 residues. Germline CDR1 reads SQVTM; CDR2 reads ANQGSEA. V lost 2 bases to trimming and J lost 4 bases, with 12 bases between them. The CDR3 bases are TGCAGCGTTGAATTCGGGGTTGGGTACGAGCAGTACTTC. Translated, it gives CSVEFGVGYEQYF.

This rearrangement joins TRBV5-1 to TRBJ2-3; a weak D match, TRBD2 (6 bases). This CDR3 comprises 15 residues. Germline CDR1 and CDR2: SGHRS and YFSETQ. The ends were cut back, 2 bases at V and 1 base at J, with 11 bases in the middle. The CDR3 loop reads CASSFPSERTDTQYF. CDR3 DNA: TGCGCCAGCAGCTTCCCTAGCGAGCGCACAGATACGCAGTATTTT.

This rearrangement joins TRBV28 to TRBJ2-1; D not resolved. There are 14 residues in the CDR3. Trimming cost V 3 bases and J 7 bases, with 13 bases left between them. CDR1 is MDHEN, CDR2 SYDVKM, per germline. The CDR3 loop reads CASSLLVPKNEQFF. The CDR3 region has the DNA TGTGCCAGCAGTTTGTTGGTCCCGAAAAATGAGCAGTTCTTC. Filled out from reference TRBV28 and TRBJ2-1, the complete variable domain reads DVKVTQSSRYLVKRTGEKVFLECVQDMDHENMFWYRQDPGLGLRLIYFSYDVKMKEKGDIPEGYSVSREKKERFSLILESASTNQTSMYLCASSLLVPKNEQFFGPGTRLTVL.

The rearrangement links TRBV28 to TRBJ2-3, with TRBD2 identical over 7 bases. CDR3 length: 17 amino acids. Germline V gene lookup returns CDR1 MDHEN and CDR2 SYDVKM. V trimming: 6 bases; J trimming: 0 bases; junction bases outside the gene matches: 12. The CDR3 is CASSLAGAGSSTDTQYF. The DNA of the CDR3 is TGTGCCAGCAGCCTAGCCGGAGCGGGATCTAGCACAGATACGCAGTATTTT. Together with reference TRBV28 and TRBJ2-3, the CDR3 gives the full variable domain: DVKVTQSSRYLVKRTGEKVFLECVQDMDHENMFWYRQDPGLGLRLIYFSYDVKMKEKGDIPEGYSVSREKKERFSLILESASTNQTSMYLCASSLAGAGSSTDTQYFGPGTRLTVL.